This record covers a single T cell receptor (beta chain). Participants were aged about 18 to 89 years, lived in over 20 US areas, and enrolled virtually. In assigning cohorts, the study relied on participant-reported clinical history. The data were obtained in a study of blood T cell repertoires in COVID-19. Study as a whole: Samples representing acute and convalescent COVID-19 were sourced from the United States, Italy and Spain.

V shed 0 bases and J shed 8 bases, with 5 bases lying between them. This CDR3 has 12 amino acids. Germline V CDR1 and CDR2: KGHSH, LQKENI. Method: immunoSEQ multiplex PCR; TCRdb's copy keeps in-frame clones and lacks some. The sample records 300,000 to 400,000 clones, around 91% being singletons. The J gene is TRBJ2-1, the V gene TRBV18, with D unresolved. Sequencing used PBMCs or T cells enriched from blood (not recorded which). The receptor comes from a young man who had recovered from COVID-19. The CDR3 DNA is TGTGCCAGCTCACCACCCAAGCATGAGCAGTTCTTC. Amino acids: CASSPPKHEQFF.